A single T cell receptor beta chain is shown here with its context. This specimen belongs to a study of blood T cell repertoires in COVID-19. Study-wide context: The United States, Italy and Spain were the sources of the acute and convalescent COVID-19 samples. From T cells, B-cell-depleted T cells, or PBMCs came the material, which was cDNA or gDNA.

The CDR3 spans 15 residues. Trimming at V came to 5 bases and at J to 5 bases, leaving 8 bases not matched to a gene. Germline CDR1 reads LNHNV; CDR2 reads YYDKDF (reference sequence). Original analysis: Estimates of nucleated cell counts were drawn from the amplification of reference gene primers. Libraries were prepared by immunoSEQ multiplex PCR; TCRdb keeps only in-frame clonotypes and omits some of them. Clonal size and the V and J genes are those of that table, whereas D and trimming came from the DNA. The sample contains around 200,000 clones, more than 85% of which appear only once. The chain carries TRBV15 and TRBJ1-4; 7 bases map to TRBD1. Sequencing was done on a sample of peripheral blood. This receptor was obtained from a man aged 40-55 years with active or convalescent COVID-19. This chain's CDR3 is CATSAPGQKNEKLFF. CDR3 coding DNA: TGTGCCACCAGCGCTCCGGGACAGAAAAATGAAAAACTGTTTTTT. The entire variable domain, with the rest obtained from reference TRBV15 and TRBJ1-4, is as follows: DAMVIQNPRYQVTQFGKPVTLSCSQTLNHNVMYWYQQKSSQAPKLLFHYYDKDFNNEADTPDNFQSRRPNTSFCFLDIRSPGLGDTAMYLCATSAPGQKNEKLFFGSGTQLSVL.